These 15 T cell receptor beta chains came from one sample sequenced in a study of CD8 T cells in ankylosing spondylitis. TCRdb processed the 5' RACE reads anew with MiXCR; each CDR3 protein has one entry. In the table there are nearly 250,000 distinct CDR3 sequences, 30% to 40% of which are singletons. The source material was blood, either unsorted or a sorted T cell fraction (not recorded which). The source of these receptors is a male donor with ankylosing spondylitis or in good health (not recorded which).

The chain has TRBV4-2 and TRBJ2-3, with no clear D. The length of the CDR3 is 16 residues. CDR1 is LGHNA and CDR2 is YNFKEQ in the germline V gene. The V gene lost 1 base and the J gene lost 1 base, with 12 bases spanning the gap. This CDR3 reads CASSQVSQLGTDTQYF. CDR3 DNA sequence: TGTGCCAGCAGCCAAGTCAGTCAGCTGGGCACAGATACGCAGTATTTT.

This rearrangement joins TRBV15 to TRBJ1-3; TRBD1 matches at 8 bases. The CDR3 runs to 19 residues. V dropped 0 bases and J dropped 0; count of bases not matched to a gene: 10. From germline, CDR1 is LNHNV and CDR2 YYDKDF (reference sequence). This chain's CDR3 is CATSRDLGQGVLSGNTIYF. CDR3 DNA sequence: TGTGCCACCAGCAGAGACCTTGGACAGGGAGTCCTCTCTGGAAACACCATATATTTT.

This clonotype came up many times. This sequence joins TRBV29-1 and TRBJ2-1, with D perhaps given as TRBD1 or TRBD2 (5 bases each). Deletions cut 6 bases from V and 7 bases from J, with 16 bases between. CDR1 and CDR2 (germline): SQVTM, ANQGSEA. The CDR3 extends over 13 amino acids. The CDR3 nucleotides read TGCAGCGTAGACTACAGGCGTTTAAATGAGCAGTTCTTC. It specifies CSVDYRRLNEQFF.

The chain couples TRBV5-5 to TRBJ2-5, with TRBD1 matching 9 bases. The CDR3 is 14 residues long. CDR1 is SGHKS, CDR2 YYEKEE, per germline (reference sequence). Trimming at V came to 4 bases and at J to 3 bases, leaving 4 bases not matched to a gene. The chain's CDR3 is CASSRQGGKETQYF. The CDR3 bases are TGTGCCAGCAGCCGACAGGGGGGTAAAGAGACCCAGTACTTC. Drawing the rest from reference TRBV5-5 and TRBJ2-5, the complete variable domain is DAGVTQSPTHLIKTRGQQVTLRCSPISGHKSVSWYQQVLGQGPQFIFQYYEKEERGRGNFPDRFSARQFPNYSSELNVNALLLGDSALYLCASSRQGGKETQYFGPGTRLLVL.

The table lists this clonotype with a few counts. CDR3 sequence (DNA): TGCAGTGCTCGCGGCCCGGGACTAGCGAACACCGGGGAGCTGTTTTTT. Its translation: CSARGPGLANTGELFF. The genes are TRBV20-1 and TRBJ2-2, with 8 bases fitting TRBD2. The length of the CDR3 is 16 residues. V lost 5 bases and J lost 0; bases outside the gene matches: 8. The V gene's germline CDR1 is DFQATT and CDR2 SNEGSKA (reference sequence).

The rearrangement joins TRBV29-1 to TRBJ2-4; D unclear. V was cut by 4 bases and J by 0 bases, with 7 bases left in between. The length of the CDR3 is 13 residues. The germline V gene has CDR1 SQVTM and CDR2 ANQGSEA. The DNA for the CDR3 is TGCAGCGTTGCACTGCTAGCCAAAAACATTCAGTACTTC. This codes for CSVALLAKNIQYF.

Only a few counts were recorded for this clonotype. The V and J genes are TRBV7-7 and TRBJ2-5, with TRBD1 as a possible D gene (6 bases). This CDR3 is built from 16 residues. Germline V gene lookup returns CDR1 SSHAT and CDR2 FNYEAQ (reference sequence). Trimming cost V 11 bases and J 2 bases, with 24 bases left between them. The CDR3 loop reads CAPRGGRQDLQETQYF. The CDR3 coding sequence is TGTGCCCCAAGGGGCGGAAGACAGGACCTTCAAGAGACCCAGTACTTC.

The rearrangement links TRBV7-6 to TRBJ1-2; D is perhaps TRBD1 (5 bases). CDR3 size: 15 residues. Germline V gene sequence: CDR1 SGHVS, CDR2 FNYEAQ. The germline V and J ends were trimmed by 5 bases and 4 bases, with 17 bases remaining between them. CDR3 in DNA: TGTGCCAGCAGCCCAAGTTTGGGGGATACCTATGGCTACACCTTC. This encodes CASSPSLGDTYGYTF. The whole variable domain, filled in from reference TRBV7-6 and TRBJ1-2, reads GAGVSQSPRYKVTKRGQDVALRCDPISGHVSLYWYRQALGQGPEFLTYFNYEAQQDKSGLPNDRFSAERPEGSISTLTIQRTEQRDSAMYRCASSPSLGDTYGYTFGSGTRLTVV.

Many counts were recorded for this clonotype. The rearrangement uses TRBV20-1 and TRBJ2-7; D uncertain. The CDR3 runs 11 residues. Between the trimmed V and J ends, which lost 2 bases and 9 bases, there was a span of 11 bases. Germline CDR1 and CDR2: DFQATT and SNEGSKA (reference sequence). CDR3 in amino acids: CSARSSHPQYF. Here the CDR3 DNA reads TGCAGTGCTAGATCCAGCCATCCGCAGTACTTC.

The J gene is TRBJ2-7, the V gene TRBV7-2; 11 nucleotides match TRBD1. V shed 7 bases, J shed 3 bases, and the junction held 11 bases outside the gene matches. The V gene's germline CDR1 is SGHTA and CDR2 FQGNSA. The CDR3 covers 16 residues. DNA for the CDR3: TGTGCCAGCATGCAAAAGGGAGGGACAGGGGGCTACGAGCAGTACTTC. Translation: CASMQKGGTGGYEQYF.

The chain carries TRBV5-6 and TRBJ2-5; D remains unclear. V lost 1 base to trimming and J lost 2 bases, with 3 bases between them. This CDR3 is 12 amino acids long. Germline V gene data show CDR1 as SGHDT and CDR2 as YYEEEE. The DNA for the CDR3 is TGTGCCAGCAGCTTGCAGCAAGAGACCCAGTACTTC. Protein sequence: CASSLQQETQYF.

A few counts support this clonotype. This rearrangement joins TRBV10-1 to TRBJ2-3; D possibly corresponds to TRBD1 (6 bases). This CDR3 region has 14 residues. Trimming pared 3 bases from V and 4 bases from J, leaving 11 bases between. Germline assignment: CDR1 WNHNN and CDR2 SYGVQD (reference sequence). CDR3 DNA: TGCGCCAGCAGTGAAGAACAGGGAGCAGATACGCAGTATTTT. It specifies CASSEEQGADTQYF.

This clonotype came up a few times. The J gene is TRBJ2-1, the V gene TRBV20-1; TRBD1 matches at 10 bases. Trimming removed 3 bases from V and 8 bases from J; junction bases left unmatched: 13. This CDR3 has 16 amino acids. CDR1 is DFQATT, CDR2 SNEGSKA, per germline (reference sequence). The CDR3 nucleotides are TGCAGTGCTAGCCACTCCGGGACAGGGGTACGATATGAGCAGTTCTTC. Encoded protein: CSASHSGTGVRYEQFF.

This clonotype was observed once. V is TRBV5-1 and J is TRBJ2-5; D might be TRBD1 (6 bases). The V gene's germline CDR1 is SGHRS and CDR2 YFSETQ. CDR3 length: 14 residues. V was pared by 5 bases and J by 5 bases, with 16 bases between. CDR3 coding DNA: TGCGCCAGCAGGAAAGGGGGTCCTCGGGAGACCCAGTACTTC. Protein: CASRKGGPRETQYF.

This clonotype appeared a few times. J is TRBJ1-1 and V is TRBV20-1, with 7 nucleotides matching TRBD1. Germline-derived CDR1 and CDR2 are DFQATT and SNEGSKA (reference sequence). The CDR3 runs to 13 residues. After removal of 6 bases from V and 5 bases from J, the junction contained 9 bases not matched to a gene. The CDR3 sequence is CSALGGAGTEAFF. In DNA, the CDR3 is TGCAGTGCCCTAGGGGGCGCGGGGACTGAAGCTTTCTTT.